These T cell receptor beta chains were read from a single sample in a study of shared clonotypes between healthy human individuals. This table comes from immunoSEQ multiplex PCR, and its TCRdb copy is limited to in-frame clones, with some not included. The data contain more than 2 million clones, approximately 95% of them singletons. Sequencing was done on a sample of naive CD4+ T cells sorted from blood. The receptor source for this set is a man between 18 and 35 years old in good health. CDR3s include the opening cysteine and the closing phenylalanine or tryptophan. The order of the fields is J gene, clone size, D gene, V gene, CDR3 DNA, CDR3 protein. A D gene is named only where the DNA matches it firmly. Rows may omit the clone size; those that give it use once, few, many or a size class.

J: TRBJ1-1; size: -; D: -; V: TRBV2; DNA: TGTGCCAGCAGTGTAACCGACAGTGGCTCTGAAGCTTTCTTT; CDR3: CASSVTDSGSEAFF
J: TRBJ2-2; size: few; D: -; V: TRBV2; DNA: TGTGCCAGCAGTGAAGCTTGGACCGGGGAGCTGTTTTTT; CDR3: CASSEAWTGELFF
J: TRBJ2-1; size: -; D: -; V: TRBV5-1; DNA: TGCGCCAGCAGCTTTAGCGTGGACATCAATGAGCAGTTCTTC; CDR3: CASSFSVDINEQFF
J: TRBJ1-3; size: -; D: -; V: TRBV12-5; DNA: TGTGCTAGTGCCTTGAGGGTAACTGGAAACACCATATATTTT; CDR3: CASALRVTGNTIYF
J: TRBJ2-2; size: once; D: -; V: TRBV30; DNA: TGTGCCTTAGAAAAGCCGGGGCCGGGGAACACCGGGGAGCTGTTTTTT; CDR3: CALEKPGPGNTGELFF
J: TRBJ2-3; size: -; D: TRBD2; V: TRBV10-1; DNA: TGCGCCAGCAGCCCCGGACTAGCGGGAGTTAAGTCAGATACGCAGTATTTT; CDR3: CASSPGLAGVKSDTQYF
J: TRBJ1-5; size: -; D: -; V: TRBV6-1; DNA: TGTGCCAGCAGTCCACAGGGAAGGGCTCAGCCCCAGCATTTT; CDR3: CASSPQGRAQPQHF
J: TRBJ2-1; size: -; D: -; V: TRBV29-1; DNA: TGCAGCGCATCTTTGGACTCCTTGGGGGGTGAGCAGTTCTTC; CDR3: CSASLDSLGGEQFF
J: TRBJ1-5; size: -; D: TRBD1; V: TRBV15; DNA: TGTGCCACCAGCAGAGATCAGGGGGATCAGCCCCAGCATTTT; CDR3: CATSRDQGDQPQHF
J: TRBJ2-2; size: -; D: -; V: TRBV5-6; DNA: TGTGCCAGCAGCTTGGGACAGATTAACACCGGGGAGCTGTTTTTT; CDR3: CASSLGQINTGELFF